Each of the 4 T cell receptor beta chains below was sequenced from the same sample in a study of OX40 agonist ivuxolimab in advanced cancers. Only in-frame clones appear in the TCRdb table, and some are missing; sequencing was by immunoSEQ multiplex PCR. The top ten hold 3% to 5% of the sample, which has fewer than 65,000 clones, around 80% seen once. The material sequenced was CD4+ or CD8+ T cells sorted from blood, taken in a trial of the OX40 agonist ivuxolimab. The source is an adult with an advanced solid tumor such as melanoma, head and neck, liver or kidney cancer.

The chain uses TRBV5-4 and TRBJ2-5; 13 bases match TRBD2. The germline V gene encodes CDR1 SGHNT and CDR2 YYREEE (reference sequence). This CDR3 has 16 residues. Trimming took 4 bases from V and 7 from J; bases not matched to a gene: 10. The CDR3 region is CASSGTSGRARGTQYF. For the CDR3, the DNA is TGTGCCAGCAGCGGTACTAGCGGGAGGGCCCGGGGGACCCAGTACTTC.

This clone was counted only a few times. V is TRBV28 and J is TRBJ1-6, with 8 bases matching TRBD1. CDR3 size: 15 residues. The J segment lost 8 bases and the V segment lost 4 bases, leaving 7 bases of the junction unmatched. From germline, CDR1 is MDHEN and CDR2 SYDVKM. The DNA for the CDR3 is TGTGCCAGCAGTTCACGGACAGGGAGGCATTCACCCCTCCACTTT. It translates to CASSSRTGRHSPLHF.

This sequence joins TRBV10-1 and TRBJ1-4; 9 nucleotides align to TRBD1. This CDR3 region has 14 residues. The J segment lost 7 bases and the V segment lost 5 bases, leaving 5 bases of the junction unmatched. Germline lookup yields CDR1 WNHNN and CDR2 SYGVQD (reference sequence). CDR3 protein: CASSPDRGGEKLFF. The CDR3 coding sequence is TGCGCCAGCAGTCCGGACAGGGGTGGTGAAAAACTGTTTTTT.

The DNA for the CDR3 is TGTGCCAGCACCCGAAGGGGACTAGTAGCTGTCGGCTCCTACAATGAGCAGTTCTTC. Translated: CASTRRGLVAVGSYNEQFF. The chain combines TRBV27 with TRBJ2-1, with TRBD2 matching over 8 bases. The CDR3 extends over 19 amino acids. V gave up 7 bases and J gave up 0 bases; unmatched junction bases: 17. Germline lookup yields CDR1 MNHEY and CDR2 SMNVEV (reference sequence).